The next 19 T cell receptor beta chains were all read from a single sample in a study of T cells after posttransplantation cyclophosphamide. TCRdb keeps only in-frame clones here, not all; method: immunoSEQ multiplex PCR. The sample includes 47,000 or so clones, roughly 92% of them seen just once. Sequenced: PBMCs. The receptors come from a woman aged 45-65 years in good health and a related stem cell transplant donor.

The rearrangement links TRBV6-5 to TRBJ1-6; D remains unclear. V was shortened by 5 bases and J by 8 bases, with 13 bases between the two germline ends. The CDR3 loop spans 14 amino acids. CDR1 is MNHEY, CDR2 SVGAGI, per germline. CDR3 DNA: TGTGCCAGCAGTCGCGGGCTAGCGGATTCACCCCTCCACTTT. It translates to CASSRGLADSPLHF.

V gene TRBV5-1 combines with J gene TRBJ2-3; D gene ambiguous. V lost 4 bases and J 6 bases, leaving 15 bases between the germline ends. This CDR3 contains 14 residues. The V gene's germline CDR1 is SGHRS and CDR2 YFSETQ. The CDR3 bases are TGCGCCAGCAGCCCTCGGAGTAACCGGGATACGCAGTATTTT. Protein product: CASSPRSNRDTQYF.

As concerns this clone: Its ends do not fully match the called genes, so a read error is possible. This chain joins TRBV2 and TRBJ1-6; a weak D match, TRBD1 (5 bases). This CDR3 has 13 residues. The germline V gene has CDR1 SNHLY and CDR2 FYNNEI. CDR3 region: CAGGTDLASPPHF. CDR3 coding DNA: TGTGCCGGAGGGACGGACCTAGCATCACCCCCCCACTTT.

The chain has TRBV5-4 and TRBJ1-3; no reliable D call. Germline CDR1 reads SGHNT; CDR2 reads YYREEE (reference sequence). The CDR3 length is 14 residues. Trimming took 4 bases from V and 0 from J, leaving 8 bases between them. The CDR3 spells CASSTPGSGNTIYF. Written as DNA, the CDR3 is TGTGCCAGCAGCACCCCCGGCTCTGGAAACACCATATATTTT.

This rearrangement joins TRBV19 to TRBJ2-7; TRBD2 matches at 8 bases. The J segment lost 3 bases and the V segment lost 4 bases, leaving 8 bases of the junction unmatched. The CDR3 spans 15 residues. The germline CDR1 and CDR2 sequences are LNHDA and SQIVND (reference sequence). CDR3 amino acids: CASSTQEGTSYEQYF. The CDR3 DNA sequence: TGTGCCAGTAGTACCCAGGAGGGGACTAGCTACGAGCAGTACTTC.

The genes are TRBV10-3 and TRBJ1-1; 7 positions match TRBD1. Germline CDR1 is ENHRY and CDR2 is SYGVKD. This CDR3 comprises 16 residues. J gave up 0 bases and V 0 bases, and 4 bases lay outside the gene matches. CDR3 DNA: TGTGCCATCAGTGAGTCGACAGGGTTAGTGAACACTGAAGCTTTCTTT. Translating gives CAISESTGLVNTEAFF.

The chain employs TRBV7-9 and TRBJ1-1, with 7 nucleotides matching TRBD1. Looked up from germline, CDR1 is SEHNR and CDR2 is FQNEAQ (reference sequence). V lost 4 bases and J lost 0; bases outside the gene matches: 5. The CDR3 runs 15 residues. CDR3 nucleotide sequence: TGTGCCAGCAGCTCAGGGGGACAGCTGAACACTGAAGCTTTCTTT. It specifies CASSSGGQLNTEAFF.

V gene TRBV5-1 combines with J gene TRBJ1-3, with a tentative D call TRBD1 (6 bases). Between the trimmed V and J ends, which lost 0 bases and 3 bases, there was a span of 7 bases. This CDR3 spans 14 amino acids. Germline V lookup: CDR1 SGHRS, CDR2 YFSETQ. For the CDR3, the DNA is TGCGCCAGCAGCTTGGGACAGGTTGGAAACACCATATATTTT. It is translated as CASSLGQVGNTIYF.

The CDR3 spells CASSNRIGGNFF. The CDR3 nucleotides are TGTGCCAGCAGCAACCGGATCGGGGGGAATTTCTTC. The V gene is TRBV28, the J gene TRBJ2-1; 7 nucleotides agree with TRBD2. This CDR3 has 12 residues. Germline V lookup: CDR1 MDHEN, CDR2 SYDVKM. Losses at the gene ends were 6 bases for V and 16 bases for J; bases not matched to a gene: 12. The complete variable domain, with remaining parts taken from reference TRBV28 and TRBJ2-1, reads DVKVTQSSRYLVKRTGEKVFLECVQDMDHENMFWYRQDPGLGLRLIYFSYDVKMKEKGDIPEGYSVSREKKERFSLILESASTNQTSMYLCASSNRIGGNFFGPGTRLTVL.

This sequence joins TRBV29-1 and TRBJ2-3, with TRBD2 matching over 12 bases. The CDR3 is made up of 16 amino acids. Per the germline V gene, CDR1 is SQVTM and CDR2 is ANQGSEA. V dropped 3 bases and J dropped 4; count of bases not matched to a gene: 8. The CDR3 sequence: CSVDTPTSGSADTQYF. In DNA form, the CDR3 reads TGCAGCGTTGATACCCCGACTAGCGGGAGTGCAGATACGCAGTATTTT.

The chain joins TRBV11-2 to TRBJ1-5, with TRBD1 matching 8 bases. This CDR3 has 15 residues. V shed 5 bases, J shed 5 bases, and the junction held 8 bases outside the gene matches. Germline V gives CDR1 SGHAT, CDR2 FQNNGV. In DNA, the CDR3 is TGTGCCAGCAGCACCGGGACAGGTTCTCATCAGCCCCAGCATTTT. The encoded protein is CASSTGTGSHQPQHF.

The chain is built from TRBV7-9 and TRBJ1-2; 7 bases are shared with TRBD1. CDR3 length: 15 amino acids. CDR1 SEHNR and CDR2 FQNEAQ come from the germline V gene (reference sequence). Trimming took 10 bases from V and 4 from J; bases not matched to a gene: 15. CDR3 sequence: CANRHEGARGYGYTF. The DNA of the CDR3 is TGTGCCAACAGACACGAGGGGGCGCGGGGCTATGGCTACACCTTC.

This chain links TRBV5-6 with TRBJ2-4, with D perhaps matching TRBD2 (6 bases). The V gene's germline CDR1 is SGHDT and CDR2 YYEEEE. V lost 1 base to trimming and J lost 2 bases, with 13 bases between them. CDR3 size: 16 residues. The chain's CDR3 is CASSLLTRGTKNIQYF. The DNA of the CDR3 is TGTGCCAGCAGCTTGTTGACTAGGGGTACCAAAAACATTCAGTACTTC.

J is TRBJ1-1 and V is TRBV6-5; 7 nucleotides line up with TRBD1. V lost 6 bases to trimming and J lost 2 bases; unmatched junction nucleotides: 9. The CDR3 is 15 residues long. CDR1 MNHEY and CDR2 SVGAGI come from the germline V gene. CDR3 loop: CASSQPTGANTEAFF. The CDR3 nucleotides read TGTGCCAGCAGCCAACCCACAGGGGCTAACACTGAAGCTTTCTTT.

This clone was found once. The DNA for the CDR3 is TGTGCCAGTAGTATAACGAGGGAAGTGAACACTGAAGCTTTCTTT. Protein product: CASSITREVNTEAFF. V gene TRBV19 combines with J gene TRBJ1-1; D not certain. The CDR3 extends over 15 amino acids. The germline CDR1 and CDR2 sequences are LNHDA and SQIVND (reference sequence). The V end was cut by 2 bases, the J end by 0 bases, with 10 bases between.

The chain links TRBV7-9 to TRBJ1-6, with D tentatively TRBD1 (5 bases). Trimming took off 1 base at V and 6 bases at J, with 10 bases between the two ends. Germline CDR1 and CDR2: SEHNR and FQNEAQ (reference sequence). The CDR3 is 15 amino acids. Written as DNA, the CDR3 is TGTGCCAGCAGCTTAGTGGGGGGAACTAATTCACCCCTCCACTTT. This gives the protein CASSLVGGTNSPLHF.

This chain's CDR3 is CAISGTDGYTF. DNA of the CDR3: TGTGCCATCAGTGGGACAGATGGCTACACCTTC. The rearrangement uses TRBV10-3 and TRBJ1-2; maybe TRBD1 (6 bases). Germline-derived CDR1 and CDR2 are ENHRY and SYGVKD. V lost 4 bases to trimming and J lost 6 bases, with 6 bases between them. This CDR3 has 11 amino acids.

V usage is TRBV5-4 and J usage is TRBJ1-1, with TRBD1 matching over 7 bases. From germline, CDR1 is SGHNT and CDR2 YYREEE (reference sequence). The CDR3 has 17 residues. J was trimmed by 0 bases and V by 6 bases; bases with no gene match: 14. CDR3 coding DNA: TGTGCCAGCAACCTGGGGCAGAGGGGGCGGGTGAACACTGAAGCTTTCTTT. It codes for CASNLGQRGRVNTEAFF.

The count of this clone is one. The chain combines TRBV19 with TRBJ1-1, with D possibly being TRBD1 (5 bases). The germline V gene has CDR1 LNHDA and CDR2 SQIVND (reference sequence). The CDR3 length is 14 residues. V was trimmed by 7 bases and J by 6 bases, leaving 18 bases between them. CDR3 coding DNA: TGTGCCAGTATAGTCTGGGGCGGTTCGGCTGAAGCTTTCTTT. Translating gives CASIVWGGSAEAFF.